The source of this T cell receptor (beta chain) is a study of cytomegalovirus exposure and HLA in healthy donors (dated 2017 in TCRdb). About the study as a whole: The roughly 700 repertoires of the first cohort and the 110 or so validation repertoires were produced on the same platform, according to a later analysis. The aim of the study was to test whether cataloging public T cell receptors could identify signatures of past pathogen exposure. In addition to the first cohort of approximately 670 subjects, a separate validation cohort of 130 or so different subjects was used. The study combined high-throughput TCR immunosequencing, statistical association of individual TCRs with disease status, and machine learning to predict cytomegalovirus infection status.

About this clone itself: Its specific antigen is unknown. No base-level quality is on record; no much larger clone is a single base apart.

Donors formed part of the validation cohort, which comprised 120 subjects and was distinct from the first cohort of 690 or so subjects. Study-level results and caveats: In the study, 164 TCR beta chains were listed as associated with cytomegalovirus. The authors suggested that the approach could potentially be extended to other disease states and immunological phenotypes. Most TCR sequences were seen in very few donors, while some public TCRs were found in many individuals. A later analysis had no HLA typing for the validation cohort, so co-occurrence there was scored across all 110 or so repertoires. A later analysis found that TCRs clustered in the first cohort also tended to co-occur in the approximately 120 validation repertoires, with roughly 95% of cluster scores above 0. The classifier was reported to diagnose cytomegalovirus status with high specificity and sensitivity in both the original cohort and the validation cohort. A few of the identified cytomegalovirus-associated TCR beta chains were confirmed in vitro to be specific for cytomegalovirus antigens.

Libraries were constructed by the immunoSEQ multiplex PCR assay. In the authors' own workflow: A statistical classification framework was built for diagnosing cytomegalovirus status from the catalog of TCR beta chain sequences. This is the immuneACCESS table as TCRdb keeps it, with only in-frame sequences that have V and J called. A part of the clones is gone; compared with another copy, unresolved V genes explain less than half, and the rest is unexplained. V, J and clone size reflect that table, while D and trimming were determined from the DNA. The sample data list over 200,000 clones, and nearly 90% of these were observed just once. 0.37% of the sample lies in the top ten. From the germline V gene, CDR1 is SNHLY and CDR2 is FYNNEI. At the junction V is shortened by 5 bases and J by 0 bases; bases outside the gene matches: 6. Spanning cysteine to phenylalanine, the CDR3 consists of 17 amino acids. The only DNA kept is the CDR3, 51 bases in frame from the first base.

The TCR comes from a woman between 18 and 30 years old in good health and CMV-seronegative. The sequenced sample consisted of PBMCs. The chain joins TRBV2 to TRBJ1-6; 8 middle bases align to TRBD1. The sequence in DNA is TGTGCCAGCAGTAGCGCAGGGGGCTTCTCCTATAATTCACCCCTCCACTTT. The resulting protein is CASSSAGGFSYNSPLHF. Beyond the CDR3, the reference TRBV2 and TRBJ1-6 genes provide the residues; the full variable domain reads: EPEVTQTPSHQVTQMGQEVILRCVPISNHLYFYWYRQILGQKVEFLVSFYNNEISEKSEIFDDQFSVERPDGSNFTLKIRSTKLEDSAMYFCASSSAGGFSYNSPLHFGNGTRLTVT.